Shown below are 30 T cell receptor beta chains from a single sample sequenced in a study of T cell repertoires in cytomegalovirus infection. Via MiXCR, TCRdb re-called the reads, giving one row per CDR3 protein. The sample consists of around 300,000 distinct CDR3 sequences, about 20% of them appearing once. The antigens of these receptors remain unknown. The material was cultured PBMCs, obtained from culture after CMV antigen stimulation. Receptor source: a human donor in good health (CMV status not recorded). Some clones in this sample may be carry-over from other donors' samples.

DNA of the CDR3: TGTGCCAGCAGCCTTATTGGGCGGGAGGGAACCGGGGAGCTGTTTTTT. Residues: CASSLIGREGTGELFF. V is TRBV7-8 and J is TRBJ2-2; TRBD2 agrees at 9 bases. The V and J ends lost 5 bases and 5 bases, in that order; junction bases with no gene match: 9. From germline, CDR1 is SGHVS and CDR2 FQNEAQ. The CDR3 runs to 16 residues.

This clonotype appeared many times. This chain connects TRBV19 to TRBJ1-2; 9 nucleotides line up with TRBD1. The germline V gene has CDR1 LNHDA and CDR2 SQIVND (reference sequence). V trimming: 5 bases; J trimming: 2 bases; junction bases outside the gene matches: 6. The CDR3 has 15 residues. CDR3 sequence reads: CASSPRTGANYGYTF. CDR3 sequence (DNA): TGTGCCAGTAGTCCGAGGACAGGGGCAAACTATGGCTACACCTTC.

V and J are TRBV6-5 and TRBJ1-2; D is unclear. With 4 bases removed from V and 4 bases from J, the gap between germline ends came to 10 bases. The CDR3 extends over 13 amino acids. In germline, CDR1 is MNHEY, CDR2 SVGAGI. The CDR3 bases are TGTGCCAGCAGTTCATTAGCAGCCTATGGCTACACCTTC. This codes for CASSSLAAYGYTF.

The chain joins TRBV20-1 to TRBJ2-5; TRBD2 might be the D (6 bases). The germline V gene encodes CDR1 DFQATT and CDR2 SNEGSKA (reference sequence). The CDR3 extends over 14 amino acids. Trimming removed 6 bases at V and 0 bases at J, with 14 bases between. For the CDR3, the DNA is TGCAGTGCCCACAATATAGCGGACCAAGAGACCCAGTACTTC. Residues: CSAHNIADQETQYF.

There are a few counts of this clonotype. CDR3 DNA sequence: TGTGCCAGTAGTATAGCTAGCGGGAGCACAAATGAGCAGTTCTTC. It translates to CASSIASGSTNEQFF. The rearrangement links TRBV19 to TRBJ2-1; 10 nucleotides line up with TRBD2. Trimming removed 1 base from V and 7 bases from J; junction bases left unmatched: 4. CDR1 is LNHDA, CDR2 SQIVND, per germline (reference sequence). The CDR3 has 15 amino acids.

The chain has TRBV19 and TRBJ1-5; D may be TRBD1 (6 bases). V was shortened by 5 bases and J by 3 bases, with 11 bases between the two germline ends. Germline values: CDR1 LNHDA, CDR2 SQIVND (reference sequence). The CDR3 is made up of 14 amino acids. The CDR3, as DNA: TGTGCCAGTAGTTCGGGACACCTCAATCAGCCCCAGCATTTT. This encodes CASSSGHLNQPQHF. The whole variable domain, remainder taken from reference TRBV19 and TRBJ1-5, is DGGITQSPKYLFRKEGQNVTLSCEQNLNHDAMYWYRQDPGQGLRLIYYSQIVNDFQKGDIAEGYSVSREKKESFPLTVTSAQKNPTAFYLCASSSGHLNQPQHFGDGTRLSIL.

This clonotype was seen at least ten times. The V gene is TRBV7-2, the J gene TRBJ2-5; the D gene is possibly TRBD1 (6 bases). This CDR3 is built from 17 residues. Germline loops: CDR1 SGHTA, CDR2 FQGNSA. Trimming stripped 5 bases from V and 7 bases from J, with 26 bases between. The CDR3 loop reads CASSTLSGRGSRGTQYF. DNA for the CDR3: TGTGCCAGCAGCACCCTTTCCGGCAGGGGATCGCGAGGGACCCAGTACTTC. The full variable domain, in which reference TRBV7-2 and TRBJ2-5 provide the parts outside the CDR3, is GAGVSQSPSNKVTEKGKDVELRCDPISGHTALYWYRQSLGQGLEFLIYFQGNSAPDKSGLPSDRFSAERTGGSVSTLTIQRTQQEDSAVYLCASSTLSGRGSRGTQYFGPGTRLLVL.

This chain links TRBV19 with TRBJ1-1; D is possibly TRBD1 (6 bases). CDR3 length: 13 amino acids. Trimming removed 8 bases from V and 2 bases from J, with 12 bases in between. The germline V gene encodes CDR1 LNHDA and CDR2 SQIVND (reference sequence). The CDR3 loop is CASGMGQNTEAFF. The DNA of the CDR3 is TGTGCCAGTGGGATGGGACAAAACACTGAAGCTTTCTTT.

The rearrangement uses TRBV30 and TRBJ1-2; D uncertain. This CDR3 region has 12 residues. V was cut by 3 bases and J by 8 bases, with 13 bases left in between. The germline V gene encodes CDR1 GTSNPN and CDR2 SVGIG (reference sequence). CDR3 sequence reads: CAWRIASIGYTF. In nucleotides, the CDR3 is TGTGCCTGGAGGATAGCTAGTATCGGCTACACCTTC.

This chain links TRBV12-3 or TRBV12-4 with TRBJ1-5, with 7 bases fitting TRBD1. The V segment lost 2 bases and the J segment 6 bases; nucleotides outside the gene matches: 4. CDR3 length equals 14 residues. The CDR3: CASSLTGEGQPQHF. In nucleotides, the CDR3 is TGTGCCAGCAGTTTAACAGGGGAGGGTCAGCCCCAGCATTTT.

The sample holds a few counts of this clonotype. DNA of the CDR3: TGTGCCAGCAGCCAAGATCTAGCGGTAGATACGCAGTATTTT. As protein: CASSQDLAVDTQYF. The chain recombines TRBV14 with TRBJ2-3; 7 positions match TRBD2. J gave up 5 bases and V 0 bases, and 2 bases lay outside the gene matches. The CDR3 loop spans 14 amino acids. Germline loops: CDR1 SGHDN, CDR2 FVKESK.

This clonotype was seen a handful of times. V usage is TRBV6-5 and J usage is TRBJ2-1; D possibly corresponds to TRBD2 (6 bases). Germline CDR1 reads MNHEY; CDR2 reads SVGAGI. V dropped 2 bases and J dropped 5 bases, with 19 bases sitting between them. The CDR3 has 17 residues. In nucleotides, the CDR3 is TGTGCCAGCAGTTACCACTTGGGACTTTCCCGGGACAATGAGCAGTTCTTC. Protein: CASSYHLGLSRDNEQFF.

This chain links TRBV6-6 with TRBJ1-6, with D hard to call. CDR3 size: 16 residues. V was cut by 0 bases and J by 0 bases, with 6 bases left in between. CDR1 is MNHNY, CDR2 SVGAGI, per germline (reference sequence). In DNA form, the CDR3 reads TGTGCCAGCAGTTACTCTTCGAGCTCCTATAATTCACCCCTCCACTTT. Protein sequence: CASSYSSSSYNSPLHF.

This clonotype was recorded at least ten times. The chain carries TRBV12-3 or TRBV12-4 and TRBJ2-7, with 9 nucleotides matching TRBD1. CDR3 length: 15 amino acids. V shed 4 bases, J shed 5 bases, and the junction held 9 bases outside the gene matches. The CDR3 sequence: CASSSIPGQGNEQYF. The DNA for the CDR3 is TGTGCCAGCAGTTCGATACCGGGACAGGGAAACGAGCAGTACTTC.

This clonotype was counted many times. V gene TRBV11-2 combines with J gene TRBJ1-1; D is undetermined. The germline gives CDR1 SGHAT, CDR2 FQNNGV. The CDR3 extends over 14 amino acids. The ends were cut back, 2 bases at V and 1 base at J, with 8 bases in the middle. Here the CDR3 reads CASSLRAGNTEAFF. DNA of the CDR3: TGTGCCAGCAGCTTAAGGGCCGGGAACACTGAAGCTTTCTTT.

Only a few counts were recorded for this clonotype. The chain recombines TRBV19 with TRBJ2-7; 7 nucleotides agree with TRBD2. CDR1 is LNHDA and CDR2 is SQIVND in the germline V gene (reference sequence). Trimming cost V 2 bases and J 3 bases; bases outside gene matches: 7. This CDR3 comprises 15 residues. Here the CDR3 DNA reads TGTGCCAGTAGTATAACCGGGAGCGGGATCTACGAGCAGTACTTC. As protein: CASSITGSGIYEQYF.

The gene calls are TRBV5-4 and TRBJ1-2; D possibly corresponds to TRBD1 (6 bases). The CDR3 sequence is 12 residues long. Trimming stripped 1 base from V and 8 bases from J, with 9 bases between. Germline-derived CDR1 and CDR2 are SGHNT and YYREEE (reference sequence). The CDR3 reads CASSLTTGGYTF. For the CDR3, the DNA is TGTGCCAGCAGCTTGACAACAGGGGGCTACACCTTC.

V usage is TRBV7-8 and J usage is TRBJ1-2, with D tentatively TRBD1 (6 bases). Germline loops: CDR1 SGHVS, CDR2 FQNEAQ. The CDR3 contains 14 residues. Deletions cut 1 base from V and 4 bases from J, with 10 bases between. Here the CDR3 reads CASSLDRAGYGYTF. The CDR3 nucleotides are TGTGCCAGCAGCTTAGACAGGGCGGGCTATGGCTACACCTTC.

This clonotype occurred a few times. The V call is TRBV7-2, the J call TRBJ2-7; a weak D match, TRBD2 (5 bases). This CDR3 region has 13 residues. Trimming pared 5 bases from V and 3 bases from J, leaving 11 bases between. Germline CDR1 reads SGHTA; CDR2 reads FQGNSA. The DNA for the CDR3 is TGTGCCAGCAGCAAGACTAATAACTACGAGCAGTACGTC. This translates into CASSKTNNYEQYV.

The chain couples TRBV4-3 to TRBJ2-1, with 9 bases matching TRBD2. The V segment lost 2 bases and the J segment 7 bases; nucleotides outside the gene matches: 3. The CDR3 has 14 residues. CDR1 is LGHNA, CDR2 YSLEER, per germline. The CDR3 sequence is CASSQLAGNNEQFF. The CDR3 DNA is TGCGCCAGCAGCCAACTAGCGGGAAATAATGAGCAGTTCTTC.

This clonotype was observed many times. This chain uses TRBV7-9 with TRBJ2-5; D not resolved. The CDR3 is 14 amino acids. The germline V gene encodes CDR1 SEHNR and CDR2 FQNEAQ (reference sequence). The V and J ends lost 3 bases and 2 bases respectively, with 10 bases between them. CDR3 nucleotide sequence: TGTGCCAGCAGCTTCGATGCTATACAAGAGACCCAGTACTTC. Translation: CASSFDAIQETQYF. The full variable domain, its missing parts supplied by reference TRBV7-9 and TRBJ2-5, is DTGVSQNPRHKITKRGQNVTFRCDPISEHNRLYWYRQTLGQGPEFLTYFQNEAQLEKSRLLSDRFSAERPKGSFSTLEIQRTEQGDSAMYLCASSFDAIQETQYFGPGTRLLVL.

The rearrangement uses TRBV10-3 and TRBJ1-1; 8 nucleotides line up with TRBD1. Trimming cost V 6 bases and J 5 bases; bases outside gene matches: 8. From germline, CDR1 is ENHRY and CDR2 SYGVKD. The CDR3 is 14 residues long. CDR3 nucleotides: TGTGCCATCAGCCAGACAGGGGAGGAGACTGAAGCTTTCTTT. It codes for CAISQTGEETEAFF.

This clonotype was found a few times. This chain links TRBV5-5 with TRBJ1-1, with D unresolved. The CDR3 runs to 14 residues. Looked up from germline, CDR1 is SGHKS and CDR2 is YYEKEE (reference sequence). Trimming took 1 base from V and 3 from J, leaving 10 bases between them. CDR3 bases: TGTGCCAGCAGCTTGAGATCTAGTGACACTGAAGCTTTCTTT. This translates into CASSLRSSDTEAFF. Complete variable domain (other parts from reference TRBV5-5 and TRBJ1-1): DAGVTQSPTHLIKTRGQQVTLRCSPISGHKSVSWYQQVLGQGPQFIFQYYEKEERGRGNFPDRFSARQFPNYSSELNVNALLLGDSALYLCASSLRSSDTEAFFGQGTRLTVV.

This clonotype has ten or more counts. V and J are TRBV7-9 and TRBJ2-1; 13 bases are a match to TRBD2. This CDR3 has 17 residues. Germline assignment: CDR1 SEHNR and CDR2 FQNEAQ (reference sequence). With V trimmed by 5 bases and J by 8 bases, 12 bases remained unmatched. In DNA, the CDR3 is TGTGCCAGCAGCCCTAGCCCGGGACTAGCGGGACTTGATGAGCAGTTCTTC. As protein: CASSPSPGLAGLDEQFF.

J is TRBJ2-7 and V is TRBV4-3; 7 bases align to TRBD2. The junction had 22 bases not matched to a gene; V was cut back by 3 bases and J by 2 bases. The CDR3 extends over 20 amino acids. Germline V gene data show CDR1 as LGHNA and CDR2 as YSLEER. The CDR3 loop reads CASSQRGGRGRLTRPYEQYF. The CDR3 region has the DNA TGCGCCAGCAGCCAGAGGGGAGGGAGGGGCCGACTAACAAGACCCTACGAGCAGTACTTC.

This clonotype turned up a few times. The chain carries TRBV11-2 and TRBJ2-1, with 7 bases fitting TRBD2. This CDR3 has 15 residues. V trimming: 5 bases; J trimming: 5 bases; junction bases outside the gene matches: 9. Germline CDR1 and CDR2: SGHAT and FQNNGV. The DNA of the CDR3 is TGTGCCAGCAGCATCGCTAGCGGCGTAAACAATGAGCAGTTCTTC. Translation: CASSIASGVNNEQFF.

V and J are TRBV2 and TRBJ2-7, with D possibly TRBD1 on 6 matching bases. Germline assignment: CDR1 SNHLY and CDR2 FYNNEI. This CDR3 region has 14 residues. V gave up 3 bases and J gave up 3 bases, with 12 bases separating them. In nucleotides, the CDR3 is TGTGCCAGCAGTGAGTCAGGGGCCCACTACGAGCAGTACTTC. Its protein product is CASSESGAHYEQYF.

This clonotype came up many times. The chain uses TRBV12-3 or TRBV12-4 and TRBJ1-3; weak D call: TRBD1 (6 bases). Trimming shortened V by 2 bases and J by 3 bases, and 11 bases separated the two germline ends. There are 15 residues in the CDR3. This chain's CDR3 is CASSLMGAGGNTIYF. The CDR3 DNA follows: TGTGCCAGCAGTTTAATGGGGGCTGGTGGAAACACCATATATTTT.

This clonotype was seen repeatedly, ten times or more. The chain has TRBV7-2 and TRBJ2-3; 9 nucleotides match TRBD2. V lost 0 bases and J lost 3; bases outside the gene matches: 4. The CDR3 runs to 16 residues. Germline CDR1 reads SGHTA; CDR2 reads FQGNSA. CDR3 coding DNA: TGTGCCAGCAGCTTAGCGCCGCTAGCGGGAACAGATACGCAGTATTTT. It specifies CASSLAPLAGTDTQYF.

This clonotype was seen more than once but under ten times. The chain recombines TRBV5-1 with TRBJ2-5, with unresolved D. V was shortened by 0 bases and J by 0 bases, with 6 bases between the two germline ends. Germline V gene lookup returns CDR1 SGHRS and CDR2 YFSETQ. The CDR3 consists of 14 residues. The CDR3 nucleotides read TGCGCCAGCAGCTTGGAGGCCTACCAAGAGACCCAGTACTTC. Protein sequence: CASSLEAYQETQYF.